The source of this T cell receptor beta chain is a study of shared clonotypes between healthy human individuals. The CDR3 consists of 13 residues. Germline V gives CDR1 SSHAT, CDR2 FNYEAQ (reference sequence). Trimming pared 2 bases from V and 5 bases from J, leaving 7 bases between. This table comes from immunoSEQ multiplex PCR, and its TCRdb copy is limited to in-frame clones, with some not included. The data contain 550,000 to 850,000 clones, roughly two thirds of them singletons. This receptor was obtained from a woman under 40 in good health. Sequencing was done on a sample of memory CD4+ T cells sorted from blood. Subset noted: CD45RA-negative fraction. This chain joins TRBV7-7 and TRBJ2-1; D gene unclear. The CDR3 sequence: CASSLFRDNEQFF. CDR3 coding DNA: TGTGCCAGCAGCTTATTTCGAGACAATGAGCAGTTCTTC.